This T cell receptor beta chain derives from a study of type 1 regulatory T cells. Remarks on this clonotype: The antigen is undetermined.

The CDR3 has 18 amino acids. V shed 1 base, J shed 3 bases, and the junction held 12 bases outside the gene matches. Germline assignment: CDR1 KGHSH and CDR2 LQKENI. TCRdb re-called the reads through MiXCR, storing one row per CDR3 protein. Among about 42,000 distinct CDR3 sequences, 9% to 15% were seen once, and the ten largest hold approximately 8%. The genes are TRBV18 and TRBJ2-1; 7 bases agree with TRBD2. The sample comprised cultured non-Tr1 T cells, either the whole culture or a sorted T cell fraction (not recorded which). This sequence was found in a human donor in good health. CDR3 nucleotide sequence: TGTGCCAGCTCACCACGCAGGCTGAAGCGGGATATCTACAATGAGCAGTTCTTC. It encodes CASSPRRLKRDIYNEQFF.